The 14 T cell receptor beta chains presented below share a single source sample, sequenced in a study of identifying expanded T cells in peripheral blood. Repertoires were generated with immunoSEQ multiplex PCR, while TCRdb's copy carries only in-frame clones and drops some. The sample shows around 120,000 clones, 86% of them seen only once. Material: blood. The origin of the receptors is a person aged 18 to 70 in good health.

The chain joins TRBV7-8 to TRBJ2-1; TRBD1 agrees at 9 bases. Germline V lookup: CDR1 SGHVS, CDR2 FQNEAQ. Trimming at V came to 5 bases and at J to 1 base, leaving 3 bases not matched to a gene. The CDR3 is made up of 15 amino acids. In nucleotides, the CDR3 is TGTGCCAGCAGCATAGGACAGGGGTCCTACAATGAGCAGTTCTTC. It encodes CASSIGQGSYNEQFF. The full variable domain, with the rest looked up from reference TRBV7-8 and TRBJ2-1, is GAGVSQSPRYKVAKRGQDVALRCDPISGHVSLFWYQQALGQGPEFLTYFQNEAQLDKSGLPSDRFFAERPEGSVSTLKIQRTQQEDSAVYLCASSIGQGSYNEQFFGPGTRLTVL.

The chain employs TRBV4-1 and TRBJ2-7; D possibly corresponds to TRBD2 (6 bases). V was cut by 1 base and J by 0 bases, with 10 bases left in between. The CDR3 extends over 15 amino acids. The germline V gene encodes CDR1 MGHRA and CDR2 YSYEKL. CDR3 sequence: CASSQGDFHSYEQYF. As DNA, the CDR3 is TGCGCCAGCAGCCAAGGGGACTTCCACTCCTACGAGCAGTACTTC.

The chain uses TRBV19 and TRBJ2-5; D remains ambiguous. V was clipped by 5 bases and J by 0 bases, with 4 bases between them. CDR1 and CDR2 (germline): LNHDA, SQIVND (reference sequence). This CDR3 has 12 residues. CDR3 residues: CASSPNQETQYF. As DNA, the CDR3 is TGTGCCAGTAGTCCGAACCAAGAGACCCAGTACTTC.

The chain combines TRBV10-3 with TRBJ1-1, with D unclear. Germline-derived CDR1 and CDR2 are ENHRY and SYGVKD. This CDR3 region has 15 residues. V was shortened by 6 bases and J by 0 bases, with 14 bases between the two germline ends. CDR3 coding DNA: TGTGCCATCAGCCAATCTCGGGGATTGAACACTGAAGCTTTCTTT. Translating gives CAISQSRGLNTEAFF.

This chain joins TRBV5-6 and TRBJ1-2; D gene ambiguous. V lost 4 bases to trimming and J lost 0 bases, with 13 bases between them. CDR1 is SGHDT, CDR2 YYEEEE, per germline. The CDR3 runs 15 residues. The CDR3 coding sequence is TGTGCCAGCAGCGCGGACGGAGAAGCTAACTATGGCTACACCTTC. Translation: CASSADGEANYGYTF.

The chain recombines TRBV4-3 with TRBJ2-3, with a possible D match to TRBD1 (6 bases). The V end was cut by 2 bases, the J end by 3 bases, with 12 bases between. CDR3 size: 15 residues. CDR1 is LGHNA, CDR2 YSLEER, per germline. CDR3 DNA: TGCGCCAGCAGCCAAAATCTACAGGGTACAGATACGCAGTATTTT. Protein sequence: CASSQNLQGTDTQYF.

The rearrangement joins TRBV9 to TRBJ2-2, with D possibly being TRBD2 (6 bases). V gave up 3 bases and J gave up 2 bases, with 11 bases separating them. Looked up from germline, CDR1 is SGDLS and CDR2 is YYNGEE. The CDR3 consists of 15 residues. CDR3 in DNA: TGTGCCAGCAGCGGGAGGGGCTTAAACACCGGGGAGCTGTTTTTT. Translating it yields CASSGRGLNTGELFF.

The CDR3 bases are TGTGCCAGCAGTGAAAGGTTGGCGGTCTCCTACGAGCAGTACTTC. Its protein product is CASSERLAVSYEQYF. V gene TRBV2 combines with J gene TRBJ2-7; D unclear. This CDR3 region has 15 residues. CDR1 and CDR2 (germline): SNHLY, FYNNEI. Trimming took off 2 bases at V and 0 bases at J, with 11 bases between the two ends.

The chain is built from TRBV18 and TRBJ2-3, with D possibly matching TRBD2 (5 bases). This CDR3 contains 14 residues. Trimming removed 0 bases at V and 6 bases at J, with 10 bases between. The germline V gene encodes CDR1 KGHSH and CDR2 LQKENI. The CDR3 DNA reads as TGTGCCAGCTCACCACCTCAGGACTCGGATACGCAGTATTTT. It translates to CASSPPQDSDTQYF.

The chain is built from TRBV2 and TRBJ2-1, with D unresolved. Germline-derived CDR1 and CDR2 are SNHLY and FYNNEI. The CDR3 spans 12 residues. Trimming shortened V by 6 bases and J by 9 bases, and 12 bases separated the two germline ends. This CDR3 reads CASRDLRAEQFF. CDR3 in DNA: TGTGCCAGCAGGGACCTTAGGGCTGAGCAGTTCTTC.

The rearrangement joins TRBV7-2 to TRBJ2-2; D remains unclear. Germline V gene sequence: CDR1 SGHTA, CDR2 FQGNSA. This CDR3 comprises 14 residues. V lost 5 bases and J lost 0, with 7 bases in between. The CDR3 DNA sequence: TGTGCCAGCAGCCGGGTAACGAACACCGGGGAGCTGTTTTTT. Translated: CASSRVTNTGELFF.

V usage is TRBV9 and J usage is TRBJ2-7, with a weak D call TRBD1 (6 bases). The V and J ends lost 3 bases and 1 base respectively, with 11 bases between them. The CDR3 has 14 residues. The germline gives CDR1 SGDLS, CDR2 YYNGEE. The CDR3 bases are TGTGCCAGCAGCGAGGGGGACAAGTCCTACGAGCAGTACTTC. As protein: CASSEGDKSYEQYF.

The chain employs TRBV7-9 and TRBJ1-2; tentative D call: TRBD1 (5 bases). Trimming took 3 bases from V and 4 from J, leaving 6 bases between them. Germline-derived CDR1 and CDR2 are SEHNR and FQNEAQ (reference sequence). The CDR3 contains 12 residues. The CDR3 sequence is CASSLTAYGYTF. The CDR3 region has the DNA TGTGCCAGCAGCTTGACAGCCTATGGCTACACCTTC.

V usage is TRBV28 and J usage is TRBJ1-1, with D possibly TRBD1 on 6 matching bases. This CDR3 spans 17 amino acids. Germline loops: CDR1 MDHEN, CDR2 SYDVKM. Trimming took off 7 bases at V and 7 bases at J, with 28 bases between the two ends. The CDR3 reads CASILTRRRGNGVEAFF. In DNA, the CDR3 is TGTGCCAGCATTCTCACGCGCAGGAGGGGGAATGGTGTTGAAGCTTTCTTT.